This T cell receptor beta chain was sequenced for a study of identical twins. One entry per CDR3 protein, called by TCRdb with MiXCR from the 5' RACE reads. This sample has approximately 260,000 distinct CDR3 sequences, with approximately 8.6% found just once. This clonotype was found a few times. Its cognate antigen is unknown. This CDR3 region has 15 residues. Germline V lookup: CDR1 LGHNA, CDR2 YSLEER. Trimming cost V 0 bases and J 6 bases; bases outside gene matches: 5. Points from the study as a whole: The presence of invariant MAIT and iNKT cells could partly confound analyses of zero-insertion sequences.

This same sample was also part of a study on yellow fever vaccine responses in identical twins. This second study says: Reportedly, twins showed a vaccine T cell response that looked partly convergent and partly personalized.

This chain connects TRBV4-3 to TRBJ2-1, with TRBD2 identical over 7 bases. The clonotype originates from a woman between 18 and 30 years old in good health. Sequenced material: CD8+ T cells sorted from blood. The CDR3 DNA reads TGCGCCAGCAGCCAAGAGGGGGGGTTTAGCAATGAGCAGTTCTTC. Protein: CASSQEGGFSNEQFF.